The sequence of this T cell receptor beta chain was determined in a study of shared clonotypes between healthy human individuals. Study findings and constraints: The study generally estimated greater richness for naive than memory subsets.

Clones were read by immunoSEQ multiplex PCR, and TCRdb kept only the in-frame ones, dropping some. The sample records about 680,000 clones, approximately 79% being singletons. A note on this clone: Its antigen is unknown.

The CDR3 length is 14 residues. Trimming removed 1 base from V and 5 bases from J, with 11 bases in between. CDR1 is SGHTA and CDR2 is FQGNSA in the germline V gene. The chain combines TRBV7-2 with TRBJ1-2; no clear D. This TCR derives from a woman in her twenties or thirties in good health. The sequenced sample was memory CD4+ T cells sorted from blood. The subset is: CD45RA-negative fraction. CDR3 in amino acids: CASSLVSGDYGYTF. In DNA form, the CDR3 reads TGTGCCAGCAGCTTAGTATCCGGAGATTATGGCTACACCTTC.